The rows below give T cell receptor beta chains drawn from one sample of a study of radiation and T cells in renal cell carcinoma. Generated by immunoSEQ multiplex PCR, the TCRdb table keeps only in-frame clones and is missing some. The table records roughly 90,000 clones, around 81% of them present only once. Sample: blood, taken from a patient whose treatment included radiotherapy and nephrectomy. The source is a man between 50 and 59 years old with renal cell carcinoma. The CDR3 runs from the conserved cysteine through the conserved F or W. D genes are given only for firm matches. Size values are once, few and many counts, or a class for expanded clones, and some rows have none.

V	length	D	size	J	CDR3	DNA
TRBV19	14	.	.	TRBJ2-7	CASSIEDTSYEQYF	TGTGCCAGTAGTATTGAGGACACATCCTACGAGCAGTACTTC
TRBV27	16	TRBD1	.	TRBJ2-2	CASSLLGTGGTGELFF	TGTGCCAGCAGTTTACTCGGGACAGGGGGCACCGGGGAGCTGTTTTTT
TRBV6-1	11	.	.	TRBJ1-5	CASSEDQPQHF	TGTGCCAGCAGTGAAGATCAGCCCCAGCATTTT
TRBV30	13	TRBD1	.	TRBJ1-6	CAQGVSFNSPLHF	TGTGCCCAGGGGGTATCTTTTAATTCACCCCTCCACTTT
TRBV5-4	16	.	.	TRBJ2-5	CASSLALDPIQETQYF	TGTGCCAGCAGCTTGGCCCTAGACCCAATCCAAGAGACCCAGTACTTC
TRBV28	12	.	once	TRBJ1-2	CATQTGLYGYTF	TGTGCCACACAGACAGGACTCTATGGCTACACCTTC
TRBV19	14	.	.	TRBJ2-3	CASRRDSNTDTQYF	TGTGCCAGTAGGCGGGACTCAAACACAGATACGCAGTATTTT
TRBV6-1	12	.	once	TRBJ2-1	CASSEIGFEQFF	TGTGCCAGCAGTGAAATTGGCTTTGAGCAGTTCTTC
TRBV10-3	18	.	once	TRBJ2-5	CAIVILGLVPTQQETQYF	TGTGCCATCGTTATCCTCGGTTTGGTACCGACGCAACAAGAGACCCAGTACTTC
TRBV28	16	.	.	TRBJ2-2	CASSLPLHSNTGELFF	TGTGCCAGCAGTTTACCGTTACATTCGAACACCGGGGAGCTGTTTTTT
TRBV6-5	15	TRBD1	.	TRBJ1-5	CASSITGDRDQPQHF	TGTGCCAGCAGCATAACAGGGGACAGGGATCAGCCCCAGCATTTT
TRBV4-3	14	.	.	TRBJ2-5	CASSQDRGGTPQYF	TGCGCCAGCAGCCAAGATCGTGGGGGGACACCCCAGTACTTC
TRBV5-1	13	.	.	TRBJ2-1	CASSQSSYNEQFF	TGCGCCAGCAGCCAGAGCTCCTACAATGAGCAGTTCTTC
TRBV6-4	16	TRBD2	few	TRBJ2-1	CASSRVAGGIYNEQFF	TGTGCCAGCAGTCGGGTAGCGGGGGGGATCTACAATGAGCAGTTCTTC
TRBV6-1	14	.	.	TRBJ2-1	CASTTGQAVDEQFF	TGTGCCAGCACCACGGGTCAAGCGGTGGATGAGCAGTTCTTC
TRBV6-5	13	.	.	TRBJ1-1	CASSYRVGAEAFF	TGTGCCAGCAGTTACCGAGTTGGGGCCGAAGCTTTCTTT
TRBV5-4	15	TRBD1	.	TRBJ1-2	CASSNPGQAPYGYTF	TGTGCCAGCAGCAATCCGGGACAGGCGCCCTATGGCTACACCTTC
TRBV6-1	15	.	.	TRBJ2-7	CASSEAGPGPYEQYF	TGTGCCAGCAGTGAAGCTGGCCCGGGTCCCTACGAGCAGTACTTC
TRBV6-6	13	TRBD1	.	TRBJ1-5	CASSKDRNQPQHF	TGTGCCAGCAGCAAGGACAGGAATCAGCCCCAGCATTTT
TRBV19	13	.	.	TRBJ2-7	CASSIMKNYEQYF	TGTGCCAGTAGTATTATGAAAAACTACGAGCAGTACTTC
TRBV7-6	14	.	medium-sized	TRBJ1-1	CASSPASRYTEAFF	TGTGCCAGCAGCCCAGCGTCGAGGTACACTGAAGCTTTCTTT
TRBV6-5	12	.	.	TRBJ1-1	CASSTYGAPAFF	TGTGCCAGCAGTACTTACGGGGCTCCGGCTTTCTTT
TRBV4-1	15	.	.	TRBJ2-7	CASSLRLVGIYEQYF	TGCGCCAGCAGCCTACGACTCGTGGGGATTTACGAGCAGTACTTC
TRBV19	15	TRBD1	.	TRBJ1-6	CASSDDRALGSPLHF	TGTGCCAGTAGTGACGACAGGGCCTTGGGATCACCCCTCCACTTT
TRBV7-9	12	.	.	TRBJ1-1	CASSLGTAEAFF	TGTGCCAGCAGCTTAGGGACGGCTGAAGCTTTCTTT
TRBV4-2	19	.	.	TRBJ2-3	CASSQEHTGRAAITDTQYF	TGTGCCAGCAGCCAAGAACACACAGGTCGAGCGGCGATCACAGATACGCAGTATTTT
TRBV4-1	18	.	.	TRBJ2-5	CASSQEAIGSGSLETQYF	TGCGCCAGCAGCCAAGAGGCGATAGGGTCAGGGTCTTTGGAGACCCAGTACTTC
TRBV6-1	15	TRBD1	.	TRBJ2-7	CASSQSGQVSYEQYF	TGTGCCAGCAGTCAAAGTGGACAGGTGAGCTACGAGCAGTACTTC
TRBV15	15	TRBD1	.	TRBJ2-2	CATSRESRGTGELFF	TGTGCCACCAGCAGAGAGTCCAGGGGGACCGGGGAGCTGTTTTTT
TRBV29-1	13	TRBD1	.	TRBJ1-4	CSVGDRTGEKLFF	TGCAGCGTTGGGGACAGGACTGGTGAAAAACTGTTTTTT
TRBV19	14	TRBD1	.	TRBJ1-2	CASSFDRAGYGYTF	TGTGCCAGTAGCTTTGACAGGGCGGGATATGGCTACACCTTC
TRBV28	14	TRBD2	few	TRBJ2-7	CASILSGSSYEQYF	TGTGCCAGCATTCTAAGCGGGAGCTCCTACGAGCAGTACTTC
TRBV29-1	12	.	.	TRBJ2-7	CSVGTFSYEQYF	TGCAGCGTTGGGACATTTTCCTACGAGCAGTACTTC
TRBV4-1	14	TRBD1	.	TRBJ1-4	CASSPRDSGLGLFF	TGCGCCAGCAGCCCACGGGACAGCGGGCTAGGACTGTTTTTT
TRBV5-5	14	.	many	TRBJ1-1	CASSLNRANTEAFF	TGTGCCAGCAGCTTGAACAGGGCGAACACTGAAGCTTTCTTT
TRBV18	17	TRBD2	.	TRBJ2-2	CASPVLGLAGRWGELFF	TGTGCCAGCCCCGTTCTAGGACTAGCGGGGAGATGGGGGGAGCTGTTTTTT
TRBV19	18	TRBD1	.	TRBJ1-2	CASSGVMWGRRTGAGYTF	TGTGCCAGTAGCGGGGTGATGTGGGGCCGGAGGACAGGGGCTGGCTACACCTTC
TRBV6-5	15	.	.	TRBJ2-7	CASRMGYGGTYEQYF	TGTGCCAGCAGGATGGGATACGGAGGGACCTACGAGCAGTACTTC
TRBV4-1	11	.	.	TRBJ2-7	CASSRPGEQYF	TGCGCCAGCAGCCGGCCGGGCGAGCAGTACTTC
TRBV6-5	14	.	.	TRBJ2-7	CASSRDLTAYEQYF	TGTGCCAGCAGTAGGGACTTGACAGCCTACGAGCAGTACTTC
TRBV19	14	.	.	TRBJ1-5	CASSSIQGDQPQHF	TGTGCCAGTAGTTCGATCCAGGGTGACCAGCCCCAGCATTTT
TRBV7-9	15	TRBD1	.	TRBJ1-1	CASSPLGTGRTEAFF	TGTGCCAGCAGCCCGCTAGGGACAGGAAGGACTGAAGCTTTCTTT
TRBV4-1	15	TRBD1	.	TRBJ1-2	CASSHPRGDRGGYTF	TGCGCCAGCAGCCACCCTAGGGGAGACAGGGGCGGCTACACCTTC
TRBV9	12	.	.	TRBJ1-2	CASTGDGHGYTF	TGTGCCAGCACGGGGGATGGACATGGCTACACCTTC
TRBV28	16	TRBD1	.	TRBJ2-7	CASSFPSRDRGYEQYF	TGTGCCAGCAGTTTCCCTTCTCGGGACAGGGGCTACGAGCAGTACTTC
TRBV5-1	16	.	.	TRBJ2-1	CASSLDLGVTYNEQFF	TGCGCCAGCAGCTTGGATCTGGGAGTCACCTACAATGAGCAGTTCTTC
TRBV5-8	13	.	.	TRBJ2-3	CASSLLGADTQYF	TGTGCCAGCAGCTTGCTAGGGGCAGATACGCAGTATTTT
TRBV29-1	13	.	.	TRBJ2-1	CSVTVASYNEQFF	TGCAGCGTAACGGTGGCCTCCTACAATGAGCAGTTCTTC
TRBV28	14	.	few	TRBJ2-7	CASSLQAADYEQYF	TGTGCCAGCAGTTTACAAGCGGCGGACTACGAGCAGTACTTC
TRBV6-6	14	.	.	TRBJ2-5	CANSRDKNQETQYF	TGTGCCAACAGCCGGGACAAGAATCAAGAGACCCAGTACTTC
TRBV27	11	.	once	TRBJ2-1	CASSSRMGQFF	TGTGCCAGCAGTTCAAGAATGGGTCAGTTCTTC
TRBV5-1	14	.	.	TRBJ2-3	CASSGGAFTDTQYF	TGCGCCAGCAGTGGGGGGGCCTTCACAGATACGCAGTATTTT
TRBV5-1	15	TRBD1	once	TRBJ1-2	CASSLEATGNYGYTF	TGCGCCAGCAGCTTGGAGGCGACAGGGAACTATGGCTACACCTTC
TRBV27	14	TRBD2	.	TRBJ2-7	CASSSREGLYEQYF	TGTGCCAGCAGTTCTCGGGAGGGCCTATACGAGCAGTACTTC